Shown below are 16 T cell receptor beta chains from a single sample sequenced in a study of blood T cell repertoires in COVID-19. Produced via immunoSEQ multiplex PCR; TCRdb's table is partial and in-frame only. Among 110,000 to 150,000 clones listed, 65% to 85% were seen once. Source material: peripheral blood. The receptors come from a man in his forties or fifties with active or convalescent COVID-19.

This clone was seen a single time. The chain uses TRBV3-1 (or the pseudogene TRBV3-2) and TRBJ2-1; no firm D call. V was shortened by 0 bases and J by 2 bases, with 8 bases between the two germline ends. CDR3 size: 15 residues. The germline CDR1 and CDR2 sequences are LGHDT and YNNKEL (reference sequence). The CDR3 region is CASSQDDDTYNEQFF. CDR3 DNA sequence: TGTGCCAGCAGCCAAGATGATGACACCTACAATGAGCAGTTCTTC.

The sample holds a few counts of this clone. The chain has TRBV6-2 or TRBV6-3 and TRBJ1-4; 8 bases line up with TRBD1. The CDR3 consists of 13 residues. The ends lost 4 bases at V and 8 bases at J; junction bases unmatched: 3. Germline-derived CDR1 and CDR2 are MNHEY and SVGEGT. Here the CDR3 reads CASSWTGPEKLFF. CDR3 bases: TGTGCCAGCAGTTGGACAGGGCCCGAAAAACTGTTTTTT.

This chain connects TRBV6-5 to TRBJ1-1; D might be TRBD1 (6 bases). Germline lookup yields CDR1 MNHEY and CDR2 SVGAGI. The CDR3 has 14 amino acids. V lost 6 bases and J lost 0, with 11 bases in between. The CDR3 sequence: CASRRTAMNTEAFF. The CDR3 bases are TGTGCCAGCAGGCGGACAGCGATGAACACTGAAGCTTTCTTT.

The J gene is TRBJ2-7, the V gene TRBV7-2; 7 nucleotides line up with TRBD1. CDR1 is SGHTA and CDR2 is FQGNSA in the germline V gene. With 6 bases clipped from V and 3 bases from J, the junction kept 5 bases outside the gene matches. The CDR3 consists of 13 residues. CDR3 in amino acids: CASRPTGSYEQYF. The CDR3 nucleotides are TGTGCCAGCAGGCCGACAGGGAGCTACGAGCAGTACTTC.

The V gene is TRBV29-1, the J gene TRBJ2-1, with 11 bases fitting TRBD2. The ends lost 3 bases at V and 7 bases at J; junction bases unmatched: 8. CDR1 SQVTM and CDR2 ANQGSEA come from the germline V gene. The CDR3 loop spans 15 amino acids. The CDR3 DNA is TGCAGCGTTGACTTTAGCGGGAGGGCCCATAATGAGCAGTTCTTC. The encoded protein is CSVDFSGRAHNEQFF.

V gene TRBV6-5 combines with J gene TRBJ2-2; 11 nucleotides line up with TRBD2. The CDR3 spans 16 residues. V lost 3 bases to trimming and J lost 2 bases; unmatched junction nucleotides: 2. Germline V gene lookup returns CDR1 MNHEY and CDR2 SVGAGI. The CDR3 DNA reads TGTGCCAGCAGTTATAGCGGGAGGGCCAACACCGGGGAGCTGTTTTTT. It specifies CASSYSGRANTGELFF.

The chain employs TRBV11-3 and TRBJ1-1; tentatively, D is TRBD1 (5 bases). Between the trimmed V and J ends, which lost 8 bases and 3 bases, there was a span of 10 bases. This CDR3 is built from 12 residues. Per germline, CDR1 SGHNT and CDR2 YENEEA. This CDR3 is CASAGMDTEAFF. The CDR3 nucleotides are TGTGCCAGCGCAGGGATGGACACTGAAGCTTTCTTT. Variable domain in full (rest from reference TRBV11-3 and TRBJ1-1): EAGVVQSPRYKIIEKKQPVAFWCNPISGHNTLYWYLQNLGQGPELLIRYENEEAVDDSQLPKDRFSAERLKGVDSTLKIQPAELGDSAVYLCASAGMDTEAFFGQGTRLTVV.

The chain links TRBV29-1 to TRBJ2-3, with D maybe TRBD2 (6 bases). The germline V gene encodes CDR1 SQVTM and CDR2 ANQGSEA. V gave up 1 base and J gave up 3 bases, with 8 bases separating them. The CDR3 contains 13 residues. Here the CDR3 DNA reads TGCAGCGTTGAAGTAAGCGGGACAGATACGCAGTATTTT. Translation gives CSVEVSGTDTQYF.

This sequence joins TRBV11-2 and TRBJ2-7; TRBD2 aligns across 7 bases. The germline CDR1 and CDR2 sequences are SGHAT and FQNNGV. With 2 bases clipped from V and 3 bases from J, the junction kept 7 bases outside the gene matches. The CDR3 length is 15 residues. The CDR3 DNA follows: TGTGCCAGCAGCTTAATGGGGGAGGGCCTCTACGAGCAGTACTTC. Translation: CASSLMGEGLYEQYF.

This chain uses TRBV11-2 with TRBJ2-7, with no clear D. The CDR3 sequence is 14 residues long. V shed 1 base and J shed 5 bases, with 12 bases lying between them. Germline lookup yields CDR1 SGHAT and CDR2 FQNNGV. The CDR3 nucleotides are TGTGCCAGCAGCTTAGTCACCCAGAACCACGAGCAGTACTTC. It codes for CASSLVTQNHEQYF.

This clone was seen once. This chain joins TRBV27 and TRBJ2-1, with 8 positions matching TRBD2. Unmatched junction bases numbered 12, after V lost 6 bases and J lost 2 bases. The CDR3 has 17 amino acids. The germline CDR1 and CDR2 sequences are MNHEY and SMNVEV (reference sequence). The CDR3 is CASRLRTSLETYNEQFF. In nucleotides, the CDR3 is TGTGCCAGCAGGCTTAGGACTAGCCTAGAAACCTACAATGAGCAGTTCTTC.

This rearrangement joins TRBV7-3 to TRBJ2-1; the D gene is possibly TRBD2 (5 bases). The CDR3 spans 15 residues. CDR1 and CDR2 (germline): SGHTA, FQGTGA. V was clipped by 3 bases and J by 4 bases, with 13 bases between them. The CDR3 region is CASSLSGPRYNEQFF. The DNA for the CDR3 is TGTGCCAGCAGCTTGAGCGGACCCCGTTACAATGAGCAGTTCTTC.

This chain uses TRBV7-3 with TRBJ2-5, with D perhaps matching TRBD2 (6 bases). V was shortened by 1 base and J by 1 base, with 16 bases between the two germline ends. The length of the CDR3 is 17 residues. Looked up from germline, CDR1 is SGHTA and CDR2 is FQGTGA. CDR3 sequence (DNA): TGTGCCAGCAGCTTAAGCACGGGAGTTGGGGGCCAAGAGACCCAGTACTTC. Its translation is CASSLSTGVGGQETQYF.

Comments on this clone: A junction end diverges from the germline sequence, so it may reflect a read error. J is TRBJ2-5 and V is TRBV7-7; TRBD1 matches at 8 bases. Germline V gives CDR1 SSHAT, CDR2 FNYEAQ (reference sequence). The CDR3 is 14 amino acids. This chain's CDR3 is CASSLRQGQETQYF. As DNA, the CDR3 is TGTGCTAGCAGCTTGAGACAGGGGCAAGAGACCCAGTACTTC.

The chain links TRBV28 to TRBJ2-7, with D tentatively TRBD1 (7 bases). The CDR3 extends over 13 amino acids. Germline V gene sequence: CDR1 MDHEN, CDR2 SYDVKM. V lost 5 bases and J lost 4, with 12 bases in between. CDR3 protein: CASSAAGGYEQYF. In DNA form, the CDR3 reads TGTGCCAGCAGTGCGGCAGGGGGGTACGAGCAGTACTTC.

The chain joins TRBV28 to TRBJ1-1; D not resolved. The CDR3 consists of 13 residues. V was pared by 5 bases and J by 1 base, with 8 bases between. Germline CDR1 MDHEN, CDR2 SYDVKM. As DNA, the CDR3 is TGTGCCAGCAGTGAGGTTAGGAACACTGAAGCTTTCTTT. Its translation: CASSEVRNTEAFF.